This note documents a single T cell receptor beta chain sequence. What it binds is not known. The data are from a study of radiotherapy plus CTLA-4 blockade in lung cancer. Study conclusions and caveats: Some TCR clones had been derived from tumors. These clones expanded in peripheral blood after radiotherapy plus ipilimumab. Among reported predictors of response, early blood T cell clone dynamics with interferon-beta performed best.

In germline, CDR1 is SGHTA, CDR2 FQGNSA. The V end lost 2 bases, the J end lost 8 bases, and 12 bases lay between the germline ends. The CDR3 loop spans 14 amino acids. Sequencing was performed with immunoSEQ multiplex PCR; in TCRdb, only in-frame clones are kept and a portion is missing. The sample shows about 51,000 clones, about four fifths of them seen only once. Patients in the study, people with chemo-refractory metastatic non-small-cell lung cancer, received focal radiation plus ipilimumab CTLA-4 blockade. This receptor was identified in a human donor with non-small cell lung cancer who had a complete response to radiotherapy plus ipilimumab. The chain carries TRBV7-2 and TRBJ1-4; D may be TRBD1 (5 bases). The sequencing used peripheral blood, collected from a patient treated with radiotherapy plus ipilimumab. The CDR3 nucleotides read TGTGCCAGCAGCTTATATCAGGGTGGGGAAAAACTGTTTTTT. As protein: CASSLYQGGEKLFF.